The source of this T cell receptor (beta chain) is a study of blood T cell repertoires in COVID-19. About the study: The United States, Italy and Spain were the sources of the acute and convalescent COVID-19 samples. From T cells, B-cell-depleted T cells, or PBMCs came the material, which was cDNA or gDNA.

Germline V gene sequence: CDR1 MGHRA, CDR2 YSYEKL. This CDR3 comprises 15 residues. J lost 4 bases, V lost 0 bases, and 5 bases had no gene match. In the study's own analysis: The authors estimated nucleated cell counts from reference gene primer amplification. Data came from immunoSEQ multiplex PCR; TCRdb stores just in-frame clones and leaves some out. V, J and clone size reflect that table, while D and trimming were determined from the DNA. This table has about 280,000 clones, 90% appearing once. Cohorts were based on clinical histories the participants reported. The chain combines TRBV4-1 with TRBJ2-7; 8 nucleotides line up with TRBD1. The source is a woman aged 18-30 years with acute COVID-19. Sequenced: PBMCs or T cells enriched from blood (not recorded which). The CDR3, as DNA: TGCGCCAGCAGCCAAGACGACAGGGGAATATACGAGCAGTACTTC. This encodes CASSQDDRGIYEQYF.